This TCR beta chain derives from a study of tumor-infiltrating lymphocytes in primary liver carcinoma. As for the study in general: Donors had hepatocellular carcinoma or combined HCC and intrahepatic cholangiocarcinoma. Sequenced samples came back with roughly 3.5 to 8 million productive TCRbeta reads, and the counts looked alike across tissue types. Points from the study as a whole: Reduced overlap was seen in tumor-adjacent and tumor-blood pairs versus tumor region pairs.

Points on this clonotype: Its antigen remains unidentified. Since no conserved phenylalanine or tryptophan closes the CDR3, a read error is the likely cause.

Germline V gives CDR1 MNHEY, CDR2 SVGAGI. The CDR3 is 14 amino acids. Trimming removed 7 bases at V and 10 bases at J, with 20 bases between. From about 19-30 mg of unsorted bulk tissue, DNA and RNA were co-extracted together. The patients presented with primary liver carcinoma, which was managed through surgical resection. From around 520 ng of total RNA, TCR beta-specific cDNA was reverse-transcribed using a constant-region primer. ARM-PCR, slightly modified, supplied the TCR beta libraries through three nested multiplex PCR rounds. Forward primers for TRBV1-TRBV30 and a C-beta reverse primer served the first two PCR rounds, at 10 cycles each. MiXCR, applied by TCRdb to the multiplex PCR reads, yields one record per CDR3 protein. This table has 85,000 to 100,000 distinct CDR3 sequences, approximately 68% appearing once.

The source of this sequence is a man aged 40-49 years with primary liver carcinoma and hepatitis B virus infection. Sequencing input: tumor-adjacent normal liver tissue. This chain links TRBV6-5 with TRBJ2-1; D remains ambiguous. CDR3 bases: TGTGCCAGCACCCCCAGGCCGAAAATAGTGGAGCAGTTCTTA. Amino acid sequence: CASTPRPKIVEQFL.